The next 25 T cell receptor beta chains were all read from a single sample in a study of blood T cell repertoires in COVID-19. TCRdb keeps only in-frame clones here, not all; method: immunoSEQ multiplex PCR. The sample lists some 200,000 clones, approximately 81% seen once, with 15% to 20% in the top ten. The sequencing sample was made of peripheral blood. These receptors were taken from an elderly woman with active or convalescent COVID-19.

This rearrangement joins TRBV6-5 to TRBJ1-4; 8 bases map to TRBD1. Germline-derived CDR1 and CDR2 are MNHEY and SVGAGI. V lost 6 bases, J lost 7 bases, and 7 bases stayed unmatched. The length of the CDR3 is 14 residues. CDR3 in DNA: TGTGCCAGCAGCCGGACAGGGAATACTGAAAAACTGTTTTTT. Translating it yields CASSRTGNTEKLFF.

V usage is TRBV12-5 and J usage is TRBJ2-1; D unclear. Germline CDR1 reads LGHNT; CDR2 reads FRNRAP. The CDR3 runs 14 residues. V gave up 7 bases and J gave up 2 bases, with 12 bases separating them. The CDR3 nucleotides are TGTGCTAGTGTTCCTGGTCAGACCTACAATGAGCAGTTCTTC. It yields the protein CASVPGQTYNEQFF.

As DNA, the CDR3 is TGTGCTAGTGGTTCCGACCGGGAGGGGACAGATACGCAGTATTTT. It translates to CASGSDREGTDTQYF. The chain carries TRBV12-5 and TRBJ2-3; 8 positions match TRBD2. The V gene end was trimmed by 4 bases and the J gene end by 3 bases; junction bases not matched to a gene: 6. Germline CDR1 is LGHNT and CDR2 is FRNRAP. CDR3 length equals 15 residues.

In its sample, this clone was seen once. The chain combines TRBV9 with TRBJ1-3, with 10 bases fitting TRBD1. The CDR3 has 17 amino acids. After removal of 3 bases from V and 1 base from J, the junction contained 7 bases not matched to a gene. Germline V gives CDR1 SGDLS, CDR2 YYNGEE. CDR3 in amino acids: CASSAGGQGGSGNTIYF. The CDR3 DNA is TGTGCCAGCAGCGCCGGAGGACAGGGGGGTTCTGGAAACACCATATATTTT. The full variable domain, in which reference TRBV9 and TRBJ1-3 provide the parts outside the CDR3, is DSGVTQTPKHLITATGQRVTLRCSPRSGDLSVYWYQQSLDQGLQFLIQYYNGEERAKGNILERFSAQQFPDLHSELNLSSLELGDSALYFCASSAGGQGGSGNTIYFGEGSWLTVV.

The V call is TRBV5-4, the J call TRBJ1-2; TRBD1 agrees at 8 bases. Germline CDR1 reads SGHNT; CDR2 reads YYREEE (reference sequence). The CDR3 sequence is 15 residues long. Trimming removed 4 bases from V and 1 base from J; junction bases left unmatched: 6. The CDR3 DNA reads TGTGCCAGCAGCCCTTACAGGGGGTATAACTATGGCTACACCTTC. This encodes CASSPYRGYNYGYTF.

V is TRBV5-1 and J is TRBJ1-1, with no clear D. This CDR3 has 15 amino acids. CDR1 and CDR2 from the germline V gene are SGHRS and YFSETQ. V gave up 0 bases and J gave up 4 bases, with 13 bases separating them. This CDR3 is CASSLAGRGFTEAFF. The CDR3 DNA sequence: TGCGCCAGCAGCTTGGCCGGTCGGGGTTTCACTGAAGCTTTCTTT. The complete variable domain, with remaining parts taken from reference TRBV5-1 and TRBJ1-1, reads KAGVTQTPRYLIKTRGQQVTLSCSPISGHRSVSWYQQTPGQGLQFLFEYFSETQRNKGNFPGRFSGRQFSNSRSEMNVSTLELGDSALYLCASSLAGRGFTEAFFGQGTRLTVV.

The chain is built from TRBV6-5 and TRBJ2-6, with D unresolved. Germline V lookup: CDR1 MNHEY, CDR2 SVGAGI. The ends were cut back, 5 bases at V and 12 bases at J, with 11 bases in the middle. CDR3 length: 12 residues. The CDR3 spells CASSPTSRVLTF. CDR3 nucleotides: TGTGCCAGCAGTCCTACCTCCCGCGTCCTGACTTTC.

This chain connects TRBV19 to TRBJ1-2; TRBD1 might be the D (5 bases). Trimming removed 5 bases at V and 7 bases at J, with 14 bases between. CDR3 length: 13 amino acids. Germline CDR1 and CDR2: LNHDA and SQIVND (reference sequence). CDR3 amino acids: CASSFRGDGGYTF. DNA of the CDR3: TGTGCCAGTAGTTTCCGGGGGGATGGTGGCTACACCTTC.

In DNA form, the CDR3 reads TGTGCCAGCTCACCAGGTGGAGCGGGGTACAATGAGCAGTTCTTC. Residues: CASSPGGAGYNEQFF. The V gene is TRBV18, the J gene TRBJ2-1; 7 bases match TRBD2. The CDR3 contains 15 residues. Unmatched junction bases numbered 5, after V lost 2 bases and J lost 4 bases. The germline gives CDR1 KGHSH, CDR2 LQKENI.

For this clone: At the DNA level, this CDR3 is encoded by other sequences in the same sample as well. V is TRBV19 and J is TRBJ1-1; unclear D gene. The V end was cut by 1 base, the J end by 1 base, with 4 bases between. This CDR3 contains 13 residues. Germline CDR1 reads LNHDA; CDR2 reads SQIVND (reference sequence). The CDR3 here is CASSIVRNTEAFF. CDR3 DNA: TGTGCCAGTAGTATAGTCAGGAACACTGAAGCTTTCTTT.

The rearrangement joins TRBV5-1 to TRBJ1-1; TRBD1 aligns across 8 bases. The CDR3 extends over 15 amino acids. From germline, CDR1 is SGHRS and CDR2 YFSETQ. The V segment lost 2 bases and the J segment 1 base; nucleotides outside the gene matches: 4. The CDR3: CASSFRQGTNTEAFF. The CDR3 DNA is TGCGCCAGCAGCTTTAGACAGGGGACGAACACTGAAGCTTTCTTT.

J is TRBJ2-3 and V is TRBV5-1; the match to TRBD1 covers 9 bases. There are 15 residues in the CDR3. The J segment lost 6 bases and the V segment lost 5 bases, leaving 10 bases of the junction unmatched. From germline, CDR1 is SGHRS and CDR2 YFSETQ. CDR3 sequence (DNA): TGCGCCAGCAGTCCCGGGACAGGGACTGTTGATACGCAGTATTTT. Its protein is CASSPGTGTVDTQYF.

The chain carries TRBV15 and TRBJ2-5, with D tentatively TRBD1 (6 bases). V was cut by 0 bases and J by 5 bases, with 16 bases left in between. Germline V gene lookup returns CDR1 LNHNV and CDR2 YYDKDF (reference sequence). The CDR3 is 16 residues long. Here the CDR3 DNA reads TGTGCCACCAGCAGAGATAGGAACAGGGTGGGGGAGACCCAGTACTTC. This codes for CATSRDRNRVGETQYF. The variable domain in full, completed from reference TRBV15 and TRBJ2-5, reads DAMVIQNPRYQVTQFGKPVTLSCSQTLNHNVMYWYQQKSSQAPKLLFHYYDKDFNNEADTPDNFQSRRPNTSFCFLDIRSPGLGDTAMYLCATSRDRNRVGETQYFGPGTRLLVL.

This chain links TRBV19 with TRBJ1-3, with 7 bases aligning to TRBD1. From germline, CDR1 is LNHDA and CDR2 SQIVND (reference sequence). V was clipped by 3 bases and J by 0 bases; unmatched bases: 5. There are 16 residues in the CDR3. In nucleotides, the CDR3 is TGTGCCAGTAGTATTGGGACAGAGTCCTCTGGAAACACCATATATTTT. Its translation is CASSIGTESSGNTIYF.

CDR3 sequence reads: CASSSGLAGANADTQYF. The CDR3 DNA is TGCGCCAGCAGTTCGGGACTAGCGGGGGCGAACGCAGATACGCAGTATTTT. The gene calls are TRBV5-1 and TRBJ2-3, with 14 bases that match TRBD2. The length of the CDR3 is 17 residues. Germline lookup yields CDR1 SGHRS and CDR2 YFSETQ. Trimming removed 5 bases from V and 4 bases from J; junction bases left unmatched: 9.

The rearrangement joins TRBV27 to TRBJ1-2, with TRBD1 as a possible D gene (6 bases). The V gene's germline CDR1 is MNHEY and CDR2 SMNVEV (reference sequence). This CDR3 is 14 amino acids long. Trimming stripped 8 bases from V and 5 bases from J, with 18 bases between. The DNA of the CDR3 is TGTGCCAGCGCCTCGTCGGACAGCGGATATGGCTACACCTTC. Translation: CASASSDSGYGYTF.

The CDR3 region is CASSFQTGSGETQYF. The CDR3 DNA reads TGCGCCAGCAGCTTTCAAACAGGGTCCGGAGAGACCCAGTACTTC. The V and J genes are TRBV5-1 and TRBJ2-5; possible D gene TRBD1, 6 bases. Germline assignment: CDR1 SGHRS and CDR2 YFSETQ. There are 15 residues in the CDR3. V lost 2 bases and J 4 bases, leaving 15 bases between the germline ends.

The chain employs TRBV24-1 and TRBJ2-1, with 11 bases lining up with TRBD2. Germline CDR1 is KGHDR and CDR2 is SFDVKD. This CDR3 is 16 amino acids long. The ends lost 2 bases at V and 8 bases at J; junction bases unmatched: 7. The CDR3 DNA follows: TGTGCCACCAGTGATTCGTCTAGCGGGAGGAGCTATGAGCAGTTCTTC. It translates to CATSDSSSGRSYEQFF.

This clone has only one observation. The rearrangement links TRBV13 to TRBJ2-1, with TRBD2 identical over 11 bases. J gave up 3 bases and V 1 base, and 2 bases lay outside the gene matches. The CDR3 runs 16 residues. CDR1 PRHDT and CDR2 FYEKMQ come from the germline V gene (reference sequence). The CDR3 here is CASSLVLAGDYNEQFF. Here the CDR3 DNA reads TGTGCCAGCAGCTTAGTACTAGCGGGGGACTACAATGAGCAGTTCTTC.

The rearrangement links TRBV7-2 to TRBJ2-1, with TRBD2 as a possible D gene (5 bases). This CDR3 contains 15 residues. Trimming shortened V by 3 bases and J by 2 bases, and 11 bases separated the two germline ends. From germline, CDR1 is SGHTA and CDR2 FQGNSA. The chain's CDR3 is CASSLTGITYNEQFF. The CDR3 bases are TGTGCCAGCAGCTTGACGGGGATAACCTACAATGAGCAGTTCTTC. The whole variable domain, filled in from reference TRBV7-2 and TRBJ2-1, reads GAGVSQSPSNKVTEKGKDVELRCDPISGHTALYWYRQSLGQGLEFLIYFQGNSAPDKSGLPSDRFSAERTGGSVSTLTIQRTQQEDSAVYLCASSLTGITYNEQFFGPGTRLTVL.

CDR3 amino acids: CASSLQGGYEKLFF. DNA for the CDR3: TGCGCCAGCAGTTTGCAGGGGGGTTATGAAAAACTGTTTTTT. V and J are TRBV5-1 and TRBJ1-4, with TRBD1 identical over 7 bases. With 5 bases clipped from V and 6 bases from J, the junction kept 7 bases outside the gene matches. Germline values: CDR1 SGHRS, CDR2 YFSETQ. This CDR3 spans 14 amino acids.

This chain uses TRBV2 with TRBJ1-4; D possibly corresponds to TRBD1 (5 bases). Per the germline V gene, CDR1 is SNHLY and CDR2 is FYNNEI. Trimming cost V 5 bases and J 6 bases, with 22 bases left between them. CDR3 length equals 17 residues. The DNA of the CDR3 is TGTGCCAGCAGTCGTTCCGGACGACAGCTTACCTATGAAAAACTGTTTTTT. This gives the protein CASSRSGRQLTYEKLFF.

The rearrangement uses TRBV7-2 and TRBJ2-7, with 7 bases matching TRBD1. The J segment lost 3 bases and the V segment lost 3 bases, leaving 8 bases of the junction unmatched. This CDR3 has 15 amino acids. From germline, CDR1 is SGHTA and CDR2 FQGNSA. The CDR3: CASSLTGHKVYEQYF. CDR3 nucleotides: TGTGCCAGCAGCTTGACAGGGCACAAAGTCTACGAGCAGTACTTC.

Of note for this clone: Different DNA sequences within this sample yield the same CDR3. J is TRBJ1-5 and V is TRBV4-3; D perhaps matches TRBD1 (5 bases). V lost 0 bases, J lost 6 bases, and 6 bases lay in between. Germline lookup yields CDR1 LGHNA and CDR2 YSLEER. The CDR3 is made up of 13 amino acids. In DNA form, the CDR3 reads TGCGCCAGCAGCCAAGATAGGGGTCAGCCCCAGCATTTT. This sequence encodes CASSQDRGQPQHF.

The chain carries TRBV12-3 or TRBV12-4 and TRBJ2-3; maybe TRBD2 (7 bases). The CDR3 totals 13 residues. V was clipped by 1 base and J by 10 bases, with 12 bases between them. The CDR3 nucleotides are TGTGCCAGCAGTTTAGAGGGAGGGGGGGCGCAGTATTTT. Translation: CASSLEGGGAQYF.